Listed below are T cell receptor beta chains from one sample, sequenced in a study of cytomegalovirus exposure and HLA in healthy donors. Clones were read by immunoSEQ multiplex PCR, and TCRdb kept only the in-frame ones, dropping some. Among some 150,000 clones listed, approximately 80% were seen once. The source material was PBMCs. Receptors originate from a man in his thirties or forties in good health and CMV-seropositive. The conserved cysteine and the conserved F or W are not part of the CDR3 here. Fields, in order: V gene, CDR3 protein.

>TRBV4-2
ASSQVTGTGGSEQF
>TRBV5-4
ASSLGGTGAQNIQY
>TRBV10-3
AISPSTHTGELF
>TRBV11-3
ASSLVTSGGNEQF
>TRBV6-5
ASSYQRDRVYEQY
>TRBV2
ASSEADGRLRNEQF
>TRBV10-2
ASGWSSGANVLT
>TRBV28
ASSSPSGTSYGYT
>TRBV7-8
ASSLTGGASPTSPLH
>TRBV5-6
ASSLGLARTQY
>TRBV18
ASSQGTGDQPQH
>TRBV19
ASSMAVSYEQY
>TRBV6-5
ASTYEAGGYYGYT
>TRBV7-9
ASSLGGAGAHSYEQY
>TRBV9
ASSVVGPGNTEAF
>TRBV7-2
ASSLALTGGHEKLF
>TRBV7-9
ASSGTGASDTQY
>TRBV19
ASSPRDRGFNQPQH
>TRBV7-6
ASSHGSGPYEQY
>TRBV2
ASMWDRGRETQY
>TRBV15
ATSSAFGEGQPQH
>TRBV5-8
ASSLWGTRDTQY
>TRBV12-5
ASGLIENQPQH
>TRBV5-4
ASSWESGRAGDTQY
>TRBV5-6
ASSFGRGMNTEAF
>TRBV4-1
ASSLQTGGAYEQY
>TRBV2
ASSRTGDNEQF
>TRBV19
ASSTGTGLDGYT
>TRBV7-2
ASSLLSGKETQY
>TRBV5-6
ASSYGDRDTGELF
>TRBV18
ASFRDGGVTGNTIY
>TRBV10-1
ASSDQDRGSSGELF
>TRBV28
ASSWQGSSPLH
>TRBV5-4
ASSSRLAGVTDTQY
>TRBV5-1
ASASFRETNTGELF
>TRBV30
AWNARTGPTGELF
>TRBV28
ACSGNYGYT
>TRBV4-3
ASSQGQGYVYEQY
>TRBV14
ASSPMDTEAF
>TRBV29-1
SVRDRFSSANEKLF
>TRBV6-1
ASSEVEQQF
>TRBV28
ASSALGGKIYQPQH
>TRBV23-1
ASRPGSSEISETQY
>TRBV7-2
ASSLGGGDQPQH
>TRBV21-1
ASSPPLAGYYNEQF
>TRBV19
ASSWGELNSPLH
>TRBV7-9
ASSIGLAGGPGKPDTQY
>TRBV6-5
ASSYAGMNTEAF
>TRBV4-1
ASSQDFHGEEATNEKLF
>TRBV6-1
ASSFTSGGRETQY